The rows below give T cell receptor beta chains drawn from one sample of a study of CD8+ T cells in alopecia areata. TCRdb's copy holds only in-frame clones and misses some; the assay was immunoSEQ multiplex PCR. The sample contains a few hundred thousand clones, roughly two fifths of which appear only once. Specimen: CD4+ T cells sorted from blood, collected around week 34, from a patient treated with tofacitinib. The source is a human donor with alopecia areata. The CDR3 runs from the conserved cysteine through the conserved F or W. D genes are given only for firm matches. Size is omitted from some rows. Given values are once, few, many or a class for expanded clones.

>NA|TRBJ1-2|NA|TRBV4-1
CASSPVGRHGYTF
TGCGCCAGCAGCCCCGTAGGGCGTCATGGCTACACCTTC
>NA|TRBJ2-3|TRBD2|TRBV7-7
CASSPGLADRTDTQYF
TGTGCCAGCAGCCCGGGACTAGCGGATCGCACAGATACGCAGTATTTT
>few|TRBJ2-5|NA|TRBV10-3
CATSLNSKETQYF
TGTGCCACCAGTCTGAATTCCAAAGAGACCCAGTACTTC
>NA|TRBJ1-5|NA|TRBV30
CAWCRFDTDQPQHF
TGTGCCTGGTGCCGTTTCGACACAGATCAGCCCCAGCATTTT
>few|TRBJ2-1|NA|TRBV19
CASSIERATNEQFF
TGTGCCAGTAGTATCGAGAGGGCTACCAATGAGCAGTTCTTC
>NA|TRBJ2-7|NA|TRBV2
CASSESGWEQYF
TGTGCCAGCAGTGAGAGTGGCTGGGAGCAGTACTTC
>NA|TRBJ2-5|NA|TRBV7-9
CASLQAETQYF
TGTGCCAGCCTGCAGGCGGAGACCCAGTACTTC
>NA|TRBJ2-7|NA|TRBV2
CASSSIPGLDEQYF
TGTGCCAGCAGTTCTATACCGGGACTCGACGAGCAGTACTTC
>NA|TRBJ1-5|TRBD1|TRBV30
CAWSVGTGGYIGNQPQHF
TGTGCCTGGAGTGTAGGGACAGGGGGCTATATCGGCAATCAGCCCCAGCATTTT
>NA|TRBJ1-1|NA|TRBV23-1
CASRKRNMGTEAFF
TGCGCCAGCAGAAAGAGGAATATGGGCACTGAAGCTTTCTTT
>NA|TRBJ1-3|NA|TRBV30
CAWSVGAAGNTIYF
TGTGCCTGGAGTGTTGGAGCAGCTGGAAACACCATATATTTT
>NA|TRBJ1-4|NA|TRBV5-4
CASSQDRREKLFF
TGTGCCAGCAGCCAGGACAGAAGGGAAAAACTGTTTTTT
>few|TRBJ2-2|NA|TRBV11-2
CASSSPIGGNTGELFF
TGTGCCAGCAGCTCCCCCATCGGGGGAAACACCGGGGAGCTGTTTTTT
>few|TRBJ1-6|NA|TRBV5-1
CASSLGSGRTNSPLHF
TGCGCCAGCAGCTTGGGGTCTGGCAGGACCAATTCACCCCTCCACTTT
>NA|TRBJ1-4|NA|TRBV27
CASSFPGALGKLFF
TGTGCCAGCAGTTTTCCTGGGGCCCTAGGAAAACTGTTTTTT
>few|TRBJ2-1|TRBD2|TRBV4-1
CASSRTSGAYNEQFF
TGCGCCAGCAGCAGGACTAGCGGAGCCTACAATGAGCAGTTCTTC